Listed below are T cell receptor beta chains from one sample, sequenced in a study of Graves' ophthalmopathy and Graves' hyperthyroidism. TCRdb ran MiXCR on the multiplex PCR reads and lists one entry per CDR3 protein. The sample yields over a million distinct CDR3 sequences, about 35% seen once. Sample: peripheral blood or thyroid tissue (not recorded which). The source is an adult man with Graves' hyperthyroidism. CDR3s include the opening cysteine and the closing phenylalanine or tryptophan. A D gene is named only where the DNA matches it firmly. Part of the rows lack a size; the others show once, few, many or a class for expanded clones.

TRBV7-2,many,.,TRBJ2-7,TGTGCCAGCAGCCCCCAGCAGGGAAGGTCCTACGAGCAGTACTTC,CASSPQQGRSYEQYF
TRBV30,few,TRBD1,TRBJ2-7,TGTGCCTGGGGAGGACAGGGTTACGAGCAGTACTTC,CAWGGQGYEQYF
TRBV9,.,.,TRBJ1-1,TGTGCCAGCAGCGTAGCATCGGGGCAGGAAGCTTTCTTT,CASSVASGQEAFF
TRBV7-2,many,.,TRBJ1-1,TGTGCCAGCAGCTCGACCCTAAGCCCCATGGCTGAAGCTTTCTTT,CASSSTLSPMAEAFF
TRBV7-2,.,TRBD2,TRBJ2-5,TGTGCCAGCAGCTACTTAGCGGGAGAGACCCAGTACTTC,CASSYLAGETQYF
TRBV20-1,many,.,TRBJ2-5,TGCAGTGCTAAGATCGGCCAGACCCAGTACTTC,CSAKIGQTQYF
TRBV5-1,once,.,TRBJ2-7,TGTGCCAGCAGCTTTTATCCGGGCGAGCAGTACTTC,CASSFYPGEQYF
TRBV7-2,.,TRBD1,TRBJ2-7,TGTGCCAGCAGCGACCGACAGGGGGCCGAGCAGTACTTC,CASSDRQGAEQYF
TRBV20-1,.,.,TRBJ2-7,TGCAGTGCTAGGTTACAGGGAACCTACGAGCAGTACTTC,CSARLQGTYEQYF
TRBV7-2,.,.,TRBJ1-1,TGTGCCAGCAGCCCAGTCGGCCCCATGAACACTGAAGCTTTCTTT,CASSPVGPMNTEAFF
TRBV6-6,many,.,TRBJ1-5,TGTGCCAGCACCCGGGACTTACACGGGGATCAGCCCCAGCATTTT,CASTRDLHGDQPQHF
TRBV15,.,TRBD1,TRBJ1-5,TGTGCCACCAGCCTCCGGACAGGTAGCAATCAGCCCCAGCATTTT,CATSLRTGSNQPQHF
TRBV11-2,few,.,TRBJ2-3,TGTGCCAGCAGCCCAGTCTACCCCACAGATACGCAGTATTTT,CASSPVYPTDTQYF
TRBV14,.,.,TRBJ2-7,TGTGCCAGCAACCTGGACCACTACGAGCAGTACTTC,CASNLDHYEQYF
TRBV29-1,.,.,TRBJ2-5,TGCAGCGTTGATAGCCTACCCGGAGGCCAAGAGACCCAGTACTTC,CSVDSLPGGQETQYF
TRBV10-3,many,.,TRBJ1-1,TGTGCCATCAGCGCCGGACAGAGCTTGAACACTGAAGCTTTCTTT,CAISAGQSLNTEAFF